Listed below are T cell receptor beta chains from one sample, sequenced in a study of post-analysis software for immune sequencing data. MiXCR, run by TCRdb on the PCR reads, gives a single entry per CDR3 protein. Of hundreds of thousands of distinct CDR3 sequences listed, 30% are singletons. The specimen sequenced was blood. Source of these receptors: a girl between 10 and 17 years old with multiple sclerosis. Each CDR3 is given with its conserved first and last residue. A D gene is named only where the DNA matches it firmly. Only some rows state a clone size, as once, few, many or a class for expanded clones.

J gene | V gene | D gene | clone size | CDR3 DNA | CDR3 protein
TRBJ1-2 | TRBV28 | - | - | TGTGCCAGCAGATTTCCCGGCTATGGCTACATCTTC | CASRFPGYGYIF
TRBJ2-5 | TRBV21-1 | - | once | TGTGCCCGCAGCACCTCCATGGGGACTAGGAAGGAGACCCAGTACTTC | CARSTSMGTRKETQYF
TRBJ1-1 | TRBV12-3/TRBV12-4 | - | - | TGTGCCAGCATCCAATCTTTGATGAACACTGAAGCTTTCTTT | CASIQSLMNTEAFF
TRBJ2-5 | TRBV9 | - | few | TGTGCCAGCAGCCCGACAGGGAGGTTCCAGACCCAGTACTTC | CASSPTGRFQTQYF
TRBJ2-5 | TRBV20-1 | TRBD1 | - | TGCAGTGCTCCAACAGGGGAGCAGTACTTC | CSAPTGEQYF
TRBJ2-5 | TRBV20-1 | - | few | TGCAGTGCTAGGGACGGCCAAGAGACCCAGTACTTC | CSARDGQETQYF
TRBJ2-7 | TRBV20-1 | - | - | TGCAGTGCTAGAGGGACTAAAAGCTCCTACGCGCAGTACTTC | CSARGTKSSYAQYF
TRBJ2-5 | TRBV5-6 | - | few | TGTGCCAGCAGCTTGTTTGCGGGGGCCCAAGAGACCCAGTACTTC | CASSLFAGAQETQYF
TRBJ2-1 | TRBV5-1 | - | - | TGCGCCAGCAGCTTGTATGGCGGGAACTACAATGAGCAGTTCTTC | CASSLYGGNYNEQFF
TRBJ2-7 | TRBV29-1 | TRBD1 | few | TGCAGCGTTGAAGAGGACAGGAGCTCCTACGAGCAGTACTTC | CSVEEDRSSYEQYF
TRBJ2-3 | TRBV10-3 | TRBD2 | - | TGTGCCATCAGACATCCCAGGAGCGGGGGGCCCACAGATACGCAGTATTTT | CAIRHPRSGGPTDTQYF
TRBJ2-3 | TRBV7-9 | - | - | TGTGCCAGCAGCTTACGTCGTGGGACCCAGGGGAGCACAGATACGCAGTATTTT | CASSLRRGTQGSTDTQYF
TRBJ2-1 | TRBV7-2 | TRBD2 | few | TGTGCCAGCAGCTTAGTGGCGAGTAGCGGGTCCTCCTACAATGAGCAGTTCTTC | CASSLVASSGSSYNEQFF
TRBJ2-7 | TRBV20-1 | TRBD1 | few | TGCAGTGCACCTACAGGGGCCAATAACTACGAGCAGTACTTC | CSAPTGANNYEQYF
TRBJ2-3 | TRBV20-1 | - | few | TGCAGTGAGGGGGGGTCTTTGAGCGGAAACACAGATACGCAGTATTTT | CSEGGSLSGNTDTQYF
TRBJ2-3 | TRBV7-8 | TRBD2 | - | TGTGCCAGCAGGCTAGCGGGAGGGAGCACAGATACGCAGTATTTT | CASRLAGGSTDTQYF
TRBJ2-5 | TRBV7-2 | - | - | TGTGCCAGCAGCTTGACCGGGCCCCACTTCCAAGAGACCCAGTACTTC | CASSLTGPHFQETQYF
TRBJ1-2 | TRBV9 | - | few | TGTGCCAGCAGCCTACGGACCGCAGCTAACTATGGCTACACCTTC | CASSLRTAANYGYTF
TRBJ1-1 | TRBV7-2 | - | - | TGTGCCAGCAACCCGACAGGCGGCACTGAAGCTTTCTTT | CASNPTGGTEAFF
TRBJ2-5 | TRBV6-5 | TRBD2 | - | TGTGCCGGCGGGGAGGGACAAGAGACCCAGTACTTC | CAGGEGQETQYF
TRBJ2-5 | TRBV20-1 | - | - | TGCAGTGCTAGTACTCCCCGTCGGCAGTACTTC | CSASTPRRQYF
TRBJ2-1 | TRBV29-1 | - | many | TGCAGCGTCGGGCGCTTGAGTGAGCAGTTCTTC | CSVGRLSEQFF
TRBJ2-1 | TRBV29-1 | TRBD1 | - | TGCAGCGTTGTCCGAGTGGGGGGCGTAGGGACAGGGGACAATGAGCAGTTCTTC | CSVVRVGGVGTGDNEQFF
TRBJ2-5 | TRBV7-9 | - | - | TGTGCCAGCAGCTTAGGCCCCGTGGGCCTATGGTACTTC | CASSLGPVGLWYF
TRBJ2-1 | TRBV3-1 | - | - | TGTGCCAGCAGCCGCCGCGGGGAGATAGCGATCAATGAGCAGTTCTTC | CASSRRGEIAINEQFF
TRBJ2-7 | TRBV27 | - | - | TGTGCCAGCAGTTTATATCCCGGACAATACTACGAGCAGTACTTC | CASSLYPGQYYEQYF
TRBJ1-2 | TRBV12-3/TRBV12-4 | - | - | TGTGCCAGCAGGCAGGACTATGGCTACACCTTC | CASRQDYGYTF
TRBJ2-1 | TRBV6-1 | TRBD2 | - | TGTGCCAGCAGGCTCGGGACTAGTGGATGGTCCTACAATGAGCAGTTCTTC | CASRLGTSGWSYNEQFF
TRBJ1-5 | TRBV6-5 | - | - | TGTGCCAGCAGGGTCTCCAGCAATCAGCCCCAGCATTTT | CASRVSSNQPQHF
TRBJ2-7 | TRBV5-1 | TRBD1 | - | TGCGCCAGCAGCCGGACAGGGGACACCTACGAGCAGTACTTC | CASSRTGDTYEQYF
TRBJ1-2 | TRBV11-2 | - | - | TGTGCCAGCAGCTTCGGCAGGGAGGACTATGGCTACACCTTC | CASSFGREDYGYTF
TRBJ2-5 | TRBV6-6 | - | few | TGTGCCAGCAGCATAAACCATGAGCAGTACTTC | CASSINHEQYF
TRBJ2-7 | TRBV27 | - | - | TGTGCCAGCAGTTTTTTGGCCGGGCCCCTTATGGAGCAGTACTTC | CASSFLAGPLMEQYF
TRBJ2-7 | TRBV28 | - | - | TGTGCCAGCAGTTTTTCGACTGCGGGATCCCCGAGTTACGAGCAGTACTTC | CASSFSTAGSPSYEQYF
TRBJ2-5 | TRBV5-1 | - | - | TGCGCCAGCAGCTTGTGGCCTGAAGAGACCCAGTACTTC | CASSLWPEETQYF
TRBJ2-6 | TRBV4-3 | - | - | TGCGCCAGCAGCCCAACGAGGATCGCCTCTGGGGCCAACGTCCTGACTTTC | CASSPTRIASGANVLTF